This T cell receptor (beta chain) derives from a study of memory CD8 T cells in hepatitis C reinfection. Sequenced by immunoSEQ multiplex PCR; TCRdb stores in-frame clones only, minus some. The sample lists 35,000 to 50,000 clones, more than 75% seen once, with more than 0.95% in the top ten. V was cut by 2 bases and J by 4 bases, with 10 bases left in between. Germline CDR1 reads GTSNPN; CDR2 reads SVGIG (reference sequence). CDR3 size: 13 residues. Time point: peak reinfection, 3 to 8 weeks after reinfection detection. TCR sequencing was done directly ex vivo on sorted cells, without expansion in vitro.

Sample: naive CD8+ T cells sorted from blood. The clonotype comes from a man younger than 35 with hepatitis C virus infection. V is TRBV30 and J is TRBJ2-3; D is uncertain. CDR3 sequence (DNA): TGTGCCTGGAGTATGACGGGTTCAGATACGCAGTATTTT. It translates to CAWSMTGSDTQYF.